Described below is a single T cell receptor beta chain sequence and its context. Germline V gives CDR1 SGHRS, CDR2 YFSETQ. Trimming removed 0 bases at V and 0 bases at J, with 6 bases between. This CDR3 region has 14 residues. Clones were sequenced by immunoSEQ multiplex PCR, and TCRdb holds only the in-frame ones, with some missing. The sample contains approximately 97,000 clones, more than 65% of which appear only once. This sample was included in a study of blood T cell repertoires in COVID-19. Specimen: peripheral blood. The chain recombines TRBV5-1 with TRBJ1-2; D is ambiguous. The clonotype was recovered from a man aged 55 to 70 with acute or convalescent COVID-19. Written as DNA, the CDR3 is TGCGCCAGCAGCTTGGGACATTCTAACTATGGCTACACCTTC. Translation gives CASSLGHSNYGYTF.